This T cell receptor beta chain emerged from a study of lymphopenia after photon versus proton radiotherapy. Here immunoSEQ multiplex PCR was the method, and the copy in TCRdb shows in-frame clones only, minus some. The data show 30,000 to 45,000 clones, about 94% seen once. The V gene's germline CDR1 is MNHEY and CDR2 SVGAGI. CDR3 length: 15 amino acids. Trimming removed 0 bases at V and 4 bases at J, with 10 bases between. This sequence originates from a man aged 60 to 75 with cholangiocarcinoma. The V and J genes are TRBV6-5 and TRBJ1-3; unclear D gene. The sequences come from peripheral blood, collected from a patient treated with photon-based radiotherapy. The CDR3 nucleotides are TGTGCCAGCAGTTACTCGATCACAGTAGGAAACACCATATATTTT. Translated: CASSYSITVGNTIYF.